The present T cell receptor beta chain was sequenced within a study of OX40 agonist ivuxolimab in advanced cancers. Study as a whole: Every 2 weeks, ivuxolimab was infused into the patients intravenously at between 0.01 and 10 mg/kg. Partial responses occurred in Three dose-escalation patients, one with hepatocellular carcinoma and two with cutaneous melanoma. Aged 23 to 79 with a mean of 60 years, they were under 85% male. Head and neck, renal cell, melanoma or hepatocellular carcinoma were the cancers that dose-escalation patients had.

The assay was immunoSEQ multiplex PCR, and TCRdb's table has in-frame clones only and misses some. The sample lists under 35,000 clones; 70% to 90% were seen once. Between the trimmed V and J ends, which lost 2 bases and 0 bases, there was a span of 11 bases. CDR1 is MDHEN, CDR2 SYDVKM, per germline. The CDR3 spans 15 residues. This chain uses TRBV28 with TRBJ2-7, with a tentative D call TRBD1 (5 bases). The source material was CD4+ or CD8+ T cells sorted from blood, sampled in a trial of the OX40 agonist ivuxolimab. This TCR derives from an adult with an advanced solid tumor such as melanoma, head and neck, liver or kidney cancer. The CDR3 loop reads CASSLQGFTSYEQYF. CDR3 DNA: TGTGCCAGCAGTTTACAGGGTTTCACCTCCTACGAGCAGTACTTC.